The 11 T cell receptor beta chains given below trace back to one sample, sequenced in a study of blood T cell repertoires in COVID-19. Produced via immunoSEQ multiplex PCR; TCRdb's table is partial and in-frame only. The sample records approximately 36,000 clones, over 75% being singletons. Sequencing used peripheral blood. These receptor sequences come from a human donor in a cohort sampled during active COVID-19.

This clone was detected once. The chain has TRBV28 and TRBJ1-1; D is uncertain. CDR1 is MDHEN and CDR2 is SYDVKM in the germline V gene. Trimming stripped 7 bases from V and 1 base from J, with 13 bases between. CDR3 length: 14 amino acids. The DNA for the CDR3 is TGTGCCAGCACCCAGTCCAGGCCGAACACTGAAGCTTTCTTT. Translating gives CASTQSRPNTEAFF.

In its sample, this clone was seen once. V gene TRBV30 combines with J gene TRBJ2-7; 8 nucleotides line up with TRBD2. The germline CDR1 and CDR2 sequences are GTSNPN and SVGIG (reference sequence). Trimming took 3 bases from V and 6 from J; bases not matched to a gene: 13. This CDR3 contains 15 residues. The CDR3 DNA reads TGTGCCTGGAGCCCTCCTACCGGGACTAGAGGCGAGCAGTACTTC. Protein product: CAWSPPTGTRGEQYF.

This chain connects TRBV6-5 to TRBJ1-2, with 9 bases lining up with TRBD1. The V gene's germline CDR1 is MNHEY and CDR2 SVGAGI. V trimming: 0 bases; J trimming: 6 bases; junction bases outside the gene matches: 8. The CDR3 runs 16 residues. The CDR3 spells CASSYSTGTGRHGYTF. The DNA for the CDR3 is TGTGCCAGCAGTTACTCGACAGGGACAGGGAGGCATGGCTACACCTTC.

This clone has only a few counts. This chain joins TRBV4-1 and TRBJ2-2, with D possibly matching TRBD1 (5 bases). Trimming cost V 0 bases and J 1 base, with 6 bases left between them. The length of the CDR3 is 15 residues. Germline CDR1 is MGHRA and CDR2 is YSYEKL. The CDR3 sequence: CASSQDQGNTGELFF. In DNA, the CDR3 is TGCGCCAGCAGCCAAGACCAGGGGAACACCGGGGAGCTGTTTTTT.

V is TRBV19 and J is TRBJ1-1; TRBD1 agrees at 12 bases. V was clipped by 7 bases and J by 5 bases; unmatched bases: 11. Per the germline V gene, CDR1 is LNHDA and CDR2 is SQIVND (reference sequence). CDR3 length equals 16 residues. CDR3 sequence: CASTVGWDRGPTEAFF. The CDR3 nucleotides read TGTGCCAGTACCGTAGGTTGGGACAGGGGGCCGACTGAAGCTTTCTTT.

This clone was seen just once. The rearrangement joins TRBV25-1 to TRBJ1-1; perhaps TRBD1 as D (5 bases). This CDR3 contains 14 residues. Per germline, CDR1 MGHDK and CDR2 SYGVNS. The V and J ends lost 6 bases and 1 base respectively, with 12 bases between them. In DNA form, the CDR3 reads TGTGCCAGCAGCGGGCAGGGAGGGAACACTGAAGCTTTCTTT. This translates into CASSGQGGNTEAFF. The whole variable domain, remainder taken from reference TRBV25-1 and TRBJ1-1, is EADIYQTPRYLVIGTGKKITLECSQTMGHDKMYWYQQDPGMELHLIHYSYGVNSTEKGDLSSESTVSRIRTEHFPLTLESARPSHTSQYLCASSGQGGNTEAFFGQGTRLTVV.

In DNA, the CDR3 is TGTGCCAGCAGTGAAAGGGACAGGGTCCCCTATGGCTACACCTTC. Its translation is CASSERDRVPYGYTF. The J gene is TRBJ1-2, the V gene TRBV6-1, with 9 nucleotides matching TRBD1. There are 15 residues in the CDR3. The germline gives CDR1 MNHNS, CDR2 SASEGT. The J segment lost 4 bases and the V segment lost 2 bases, leaving 5 bases of the junction unmatched.

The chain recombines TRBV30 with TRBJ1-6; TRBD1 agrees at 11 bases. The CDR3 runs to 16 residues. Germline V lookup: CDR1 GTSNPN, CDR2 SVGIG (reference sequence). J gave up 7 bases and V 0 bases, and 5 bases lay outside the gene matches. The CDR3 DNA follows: TGTGCCTGGAGTGTAGGCGGGACAGGGGGAAATTCACCCCTCCACTTT. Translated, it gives CAWSVGGTGGNSPLHF.

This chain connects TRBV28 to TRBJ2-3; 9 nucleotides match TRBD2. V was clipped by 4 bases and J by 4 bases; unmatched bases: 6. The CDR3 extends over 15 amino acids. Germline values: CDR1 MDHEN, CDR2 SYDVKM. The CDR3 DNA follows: TGTGCCAGCAGTTGGGAGCGGGGGGCGCCAGATACGCAGTATTTT. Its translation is CASSWERGAPDTQYF. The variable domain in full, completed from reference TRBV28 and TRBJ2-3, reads DVKVTQSSRYLVKRTGEKVFLECVQDMDHENMFWYRQDPGLGLRLIYFSYDVKMKEKGDIPEGYSVSREKKERFSLILESASTNQTSMYLCASSWERGAPDTQYFGPGTRLTVL.

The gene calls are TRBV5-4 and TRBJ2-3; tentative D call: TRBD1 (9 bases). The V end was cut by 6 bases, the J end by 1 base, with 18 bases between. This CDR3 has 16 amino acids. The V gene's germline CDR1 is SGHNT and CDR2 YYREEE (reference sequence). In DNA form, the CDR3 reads TGTGCCAGCACCACCGGGGGGGACAGGGGCACAGATACGCAGTATTTT. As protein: CASTTGGDRGTDTQYF.

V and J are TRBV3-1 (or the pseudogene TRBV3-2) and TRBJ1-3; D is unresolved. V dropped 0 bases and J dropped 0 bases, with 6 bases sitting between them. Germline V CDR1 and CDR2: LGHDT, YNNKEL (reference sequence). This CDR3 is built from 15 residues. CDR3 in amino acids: CASSQDPGSGNTIYF. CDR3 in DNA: TGTGCCAGCAGCCAAGACCCGGGCTCTGGAAACACCATATATTTT.